A single T cell receptor beta chain is shown here with its context. The assay was immunoSEQ multiplex PCR, and TCRdb's table has in-frame clones only and misses some. The sample has fewer than 450,000 clones; over 80% are singletons. The data originate from a study of blood T cell repertoires in COVID-19. At the level of the study: Specimens from acute and convalescent COVID-19 originated in the United States, Italy and Spain.

V was clipped by 2 bases and J by 0 bases; unmatched bases: 3. The CDR3 totals 15 residues. Per germline, CDR1 MNHNS and CDR2 SASEGT. The sequenced material came from peripheral blood. The receptor was isolated from a woman between 50 and 59 years old with COVID-19, enrolled during active disease. The V call is TRBV6-1, the J call TRBJ1-2, with 7 positions matching TRBD1. This CDR3 reads CASSEPGTANYGYTF. As DNA, the CDR3 is TGTGCCAGCAGTGAACCTGGGACAGCTAACTATGGCTACACCTTC.